Below, one TCR beta chain is given with its context. Its antigen is unidentified. An end of the junction does not agree with germline; a read error may underlie this. TCRdb's table, derived via immunoSEQ multiplex PCR, lists solely in-frame clones and lacks some. This table has 100,000 to 150,000 clones, nearly 95% appearing once. CDR1 is LNHNV and CDR2 is YYDKDF in the germline V gene (reference sequence). This CDR3 has 11 residues. This sample stems from a study of T cell responses to AZD1222 COVID-19 vaccine. Whole-study results and caveats: Recipients of two AZD1222 doses showed rising Spike-specific TCR breadth and depth. Seropositive status at baseline applied to only five to seven AZD1222 recipients. White British donors predominated, females outnumbered males, and clonal diversity was possibly underestimated. Spike-wide vaccine-associated CD4 TCRs dominated at 160-218 and 743-854.

The V and J genes are TRBV15 and TRBJ1-1, with D hard to call. This TCR came from an adult in good health. Specimen: peripheral blood, collected on day 0 of AZD1222 vaccination. The CDR3 protein is CETLSGVEAFF. The CDR3 coding sequence is TGCGAGACCTTGTCCGGGGTCGAGGCTTTCTTT. The full variable domain, completed using reference TRBV15 and TRBJ1-1, is DAMVIQNPRYQVTQFGKPVTLSCSQTLNHNVMYWYQQKSSQAPKLLFHYYDKDFNNEADTPDNFQSRRPNTSFCFLDIRSPGLGDTAMYLCETLSGVEAFFGQGTRLTVV.